This T cell receptor beta chain comes out of a study of Ad26.COV2.S vaccination and SARS-CoV-2 variants. In the study overall: The donor participated in the COV1001 trial, in its Ad26.COV2.S arm.

Sequenced by immunoSEQ multiplex PCR; TCRdb stores in-frame clones only, minus some. The repertoire includes around 450,000 clones, approximately 89% of them detected once, and about 2.5% sits in the top ten. Treatment meaning: 15 to 20 received Ad26.COV2.S at low or high dose, single or two shots; roughly five received placebo; per-sample allocation not given. Sample collection was performed on day 63 after the first vaccine or placebo injection. This clone was detected only once. This CDR3 has 17 residues. CDR1 SGHNT and CDR2 YYREEE come from the germline V gene (reference sequence). The junction had 5 bases not matched to a gene; V was cut back by 2 bases and J by 1 base.

The sequence was collected from a person aged 18-60 years who received the Ad26.COV2.S COVID-19 vaccine or a placebo. This chain connects TRBV5-4 to TRBJ2-4; 11 nucleotides line up with TRBD1. The material sequenced was peripheral blood, taken in a trial of Ad26.COV2.S vaccine versus placebo. CDR3 DNA: TGTGCCAGCAGCTTAGGCCGGGACAGGGGGGCCAAAAACATTCAGTACTTC. The encoded protein is CASSLGRDRGAKNIQYF.